This section outlines one T cell receptor beta chain sequence together with its context. Germline CDR1 is MDHEN and CDR2 is SYDVKM. Trimming cost V 3 bases and J 5 bases, with 10 bases left between them. This CDR3 has 13 amino acids. TRB rearrangements spanning V, D and J were amplified using mixed TRB-A/B primers. One entry per CDR3 protein results from TCRdb running MiXCR on the multiplex PCR reads. Of roughly 8,300 distinct CDR3 sequences listed, about 34% are singletons. These data originate in a study of T cell repertoires in aging, cancer and after chemotherapy. Study background: Clear clonal overlap appeared across healthy donor samples taken over several months to years.

TCR beta rearrangements were amplified from peripheral blood genomic DNA. The chain recombines TRBV28 with TRBJ1-1, with D hard to call. The specimen sequenced was blood. The sequence came from a human donor in good health. The CDR3 region has the DNA TGTGCCAGCAGTTTCTCAGCAACGACTGAAGCTTTCTTT. Amino acid sequence: CASSFSATTEAFF.